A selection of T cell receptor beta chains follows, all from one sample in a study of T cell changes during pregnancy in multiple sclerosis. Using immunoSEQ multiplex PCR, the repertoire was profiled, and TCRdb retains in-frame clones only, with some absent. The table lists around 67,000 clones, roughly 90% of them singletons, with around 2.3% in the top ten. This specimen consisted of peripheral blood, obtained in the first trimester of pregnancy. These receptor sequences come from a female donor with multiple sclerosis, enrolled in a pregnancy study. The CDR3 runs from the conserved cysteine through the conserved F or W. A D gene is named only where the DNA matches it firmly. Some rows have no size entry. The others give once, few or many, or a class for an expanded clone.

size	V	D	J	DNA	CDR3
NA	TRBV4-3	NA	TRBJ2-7	TGCGCCAGCAGCCAAGATTGGCGGGAGACAGGCTACGAGCAGTACTTC	CASSQDWRETGYEQYF
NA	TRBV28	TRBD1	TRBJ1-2	TGTGCCAGCAGTTTGGGGACAGGGACCTATGGCTACACCTTC	CASSLGTGTYGYTF
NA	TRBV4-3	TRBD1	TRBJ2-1	TGCGCCAGCAGCCAAGTACCGGGACAGGGGGTAAATGAGCAGTTCTTC	CASSQVPGQGVNEQFF
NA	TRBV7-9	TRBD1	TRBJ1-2	TGTGCCAGCAGCTTAGGGGGACAGGCGGGAGGCTACACCTTC	CASSLGGQAGGYTF
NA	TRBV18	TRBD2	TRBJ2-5	TGTGCCAGCTCACCACCTGGCGGGGGACCTTGGGAGACCCAGTACTTC	CASSPPGGGPWETQYF
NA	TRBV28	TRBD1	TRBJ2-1	TGTGCCAGCAGTTCAGGGACAGGGGCCTACAATGAGCAGTTCTTC	CASSSGTGAYNEQFF
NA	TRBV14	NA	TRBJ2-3	TGTGCCAGCAGCATAGCGGTAACCCCGGATACGCAGTATTTT	CASSIAVTPDTQYF
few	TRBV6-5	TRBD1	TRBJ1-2	TGTGCCAGCAGTGAGACAGGGGCCTATGGCTACACCTTC	CASSETGAYGYTF
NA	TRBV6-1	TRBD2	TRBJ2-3	TGTGCCAGCAGTGCCGGGACTAGCGCAACAGATACGCAGTATTTT	CASSAGTSATDTQYF
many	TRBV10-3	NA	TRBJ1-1	TGTGCCATCAGTGGGCCGACAACCGGAATGAACACTGAAGCTTTCTTT	CAISGPTTGMNTEAFF
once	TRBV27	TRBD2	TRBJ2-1	TGTGCCAGCAGTTTATGGAGCGGGAGGGCCGTGGATGAGCAGTTCTTC	CASSLWSGRAVDEQFF
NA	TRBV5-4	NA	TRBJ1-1	TGTGCCAGCAGCGGGCAGGGTAGGATGAACACTGAAGCTTTCTTT	CASSGQGRMNTEAFF
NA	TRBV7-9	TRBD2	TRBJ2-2	TGTGCCAGCGACGCGGGAGTCAGCACCGGGGAGCTGTTTTTT	CASDAGVSTGELFF
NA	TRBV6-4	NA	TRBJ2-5	TGTGCCACCGGCCCCATGGGGCGGCAAGAGACCCAGTACTTC	CATGPMGRQETQYF
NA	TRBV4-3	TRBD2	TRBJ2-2	TGCGCCAGCAGCCATACTAGCGACCCGAACACCGGGGAGCTGTTTTTT	CASSHTSDPNTGELFF
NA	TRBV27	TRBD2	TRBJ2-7	TGTGCCAGCAGTTTATCTTCTAGCGGGAGGTACGAGCAGTACTTC	CASSLSSSGRYEQYF
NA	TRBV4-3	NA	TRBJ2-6	TGCGCCAGCAGCCAGGGGGACTCAAGCTCTGGGGCCAACGTCCTGACTTTC	CASSQGDSSSGANVLTF
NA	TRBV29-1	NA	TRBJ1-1	TGCAGCGTTGAAGGAAGACTGAAGAACACTGAAGCTTTCTTT	CSVEGRLKNTEAFF
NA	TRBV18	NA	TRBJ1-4	TGTGCCAGCTCACCACCGTTGTTAGGCGAGGTGGCCTCTAATGAAAAACTGTTTTTT	CASSPPLLGEVASNEKLFF
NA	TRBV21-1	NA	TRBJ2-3	TGTGCCAGCACCAACAAAAGGAGACTAGAGGGAGATACGCAGTATTTT	CASTNKRRLEGDTQYF
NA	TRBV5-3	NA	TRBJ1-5	TGTGCCAGAAGCCCCCCGGAGGATAGCAATCAGCCCCAGCATTTT	CARSPPEDSNQPQHF
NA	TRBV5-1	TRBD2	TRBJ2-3	TGCGCCAGCAGCTTGTTAACTAGCGGGATCACAGATACGCAGTATTTT	CASSLLTSGITDTQYF
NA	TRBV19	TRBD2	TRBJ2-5	TGTGCCAGTAGCATGGGACTAGCGGGATCGGGCCCACTTCACTTC	CASSMGLAGSGPLHF
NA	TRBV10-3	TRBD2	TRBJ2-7	TGTGCCATCAGTGCGGGACTAGCGCCCTACGAGCAGTACTTC	CAISAGLAPYEQYF
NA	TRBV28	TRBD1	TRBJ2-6	TGTGCCAGCAGTCCCCCCGGGACAGGGGCTGGGGCCAACGTCCTGACTTTC	CASSPPGTGAGANVLTF
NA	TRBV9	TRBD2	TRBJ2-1	TGTGCCAGCAGCATAGCGGGAGCGGGAGGGCGGAATGAGCAGTTCTTC	CASSIAGAGGRNEQFF
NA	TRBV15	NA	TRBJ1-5	TGTGCCACCAGCAGAGATGGAGCTAGCAATCAGCCCCAGCATTTT	CATSRDGASNQPQHF
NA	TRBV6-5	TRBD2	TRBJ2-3	TGTGCCAGCAGTTTCCGCACTAGCGGCGCCACAGATACGCAGTATTTT	CASSFRTSGATDTQYF
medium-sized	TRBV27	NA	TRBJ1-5	TGTGCCAGCGGATCCCTAACAACAGGGCATCAGCCCCAGCATTTT	CASGSLTTGHQPQHF
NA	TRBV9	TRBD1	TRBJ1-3	TGTGCCAGCAGCGTGGGGACAGGGACTGGAAACACCATATATTTT	CASSVGTGTGNTIYF
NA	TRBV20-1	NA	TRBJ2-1	TGCAGTGCACAGTACAATGAGCAGTTCTTC	CSAQYNEQFF
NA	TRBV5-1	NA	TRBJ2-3	TGCGCCAGCAGCCCCCTGACAGAAAGCACAGATACGCAGTATTTT	CASSPLTESTDTQYF
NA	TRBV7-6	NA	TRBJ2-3	TGTGCCAGCAGCTTAAAGACAGAAGGGTCAGATACGCAGTATTTT	CASSLKTEGSDTQYF
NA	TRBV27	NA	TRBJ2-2	TGTGCCAGCAGTCTGGGAGCAGGGGCGGCCGGGGAGCTGTTTTTT	CASSLGAGAAGELFF
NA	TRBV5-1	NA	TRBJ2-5	TGCGCCAGCAGCTTACTTCGGAACCCGGGGGAGACCCAGTACTTC	CASSLLRNPGETQYF
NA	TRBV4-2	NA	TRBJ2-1	TGTGCCAGCAGCCAAGATAGGGGGAGAGGGTACAATGAGCAGTTCTTC	CASSQDRGRGYNEQFF
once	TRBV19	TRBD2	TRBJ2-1	TGTGCCAGTAGTATCGAGGGACTAGCGGACTTCCTCGAGCGGAATGAGCAGTTCTTC	CASSIEGLADFLERNEQFF
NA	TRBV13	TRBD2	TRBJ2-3	TGTGCCAGCAGCTTTAGCGGGGCTCCAGATACGCAGTATTTT	CASSFSGAPDTQYF
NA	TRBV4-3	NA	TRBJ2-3	TGCGCCAGCAGCCAAGGAGATAGCGGAAGCACAGATACGCAGTATTTT	CASSQGDSGSTDTQYF
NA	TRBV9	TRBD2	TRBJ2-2	TGTGCCAGCAGCGTAGTCCCTAGCGGGAGCGGTACCGGGGAGCTGTTTTTT	CASSVVPSGSGTGELFF
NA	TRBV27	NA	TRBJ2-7	TGTGCCAGCAGTTTCACAGGCGGCGAGCAGTACTTC	CASSFTGGEQYF